The next 20 T cell receptor beta chains were all read from a single sample in a study of neoadjuvant nivolumab and ipilimumab in lung cancer. The data were produced by immunoSEQ multiplex PCR, yet TCRdb's version contains in-frame clones alone and is incomplete. The table lists some 20,000 clones, around 77% of them singletons. Sequenced material: tumor tissue, taken after neoadjuvant nivolumab, alone or with ipilimumab, at or shortly before surgery. All receptors come from an adult with non-small cell lung cancer.

The chain has TRBV4-1 and TRBJ2-5; D is unresolved. Trimming shortened V by 4 bases and J by 5 bases, and 14 bases separated the two germline ends. The length of the CDR3 is 14 residues. Germline V lookup: CDR1 MGHRA, CDR2 YSYEKL. CDR3 residues: CASSPVRPRETQYF. CDR3 nucleotides: TGCGCCAGCAGCCCGGTCCGACCCCGGGAGACCCAGTACTTC.

V is TRBV5-6 and J is TRBJ1-1; D unresolved. Germline loops: CDR1 SGHDT, CDR2 YYEEEE. Trimming took off 0 bases at V and 6 bases at J, with 12 bases between the two ends. The CDR3 is 14 amino acids. The CDR3 DNA sequence: TGTGCCAGCAGCTTGGATAACCCCCACCCTGAAGCTTTCTTT. Translation: CASSLDNPHPEAFF. The variable domain in full, with the rest retrieved from reference TRBV5-6 and TRBJ1-1, is DAGVTQSPTHLIKTRGQQVTLRCSPKSGHDTVSWYQQALGQGPQFIFQYYEEEERQRGNFPDRFSGHQFPNYSSELNVNALLLGDSALYLCASSLDNPHPEAFFGQGTRLTVV.

As concerns this clone: The junction and the germline gene differ at one end; a read error may be behind it. The chain employs TRBV5-6 and TRBJ1-1, with 9 positions matching TRBD1. The CDR3 extends over 18 amino acids. CDR1 SGHDT and CDR2 YYEEEE come from the germline V gene. The CDR3 sequence: CASSLLYVSGTGNAEAFF. Written as DNA, the CDR3 is TGTGCCAGCAGCTTGCTTTACGTCTCGGGGACAGGGAACGCTGAAGCTTTCTTT.

V is TRBV4-2 and J is TRBJ2-7; D is ambiguous. CDR3 length: 17 amino acids. Germline V gene sequence: CDR1 LGHNA, CDR2 YNFKEQ. The V end lost 1 base, the J end lost 0 bases, and 16 bases lay between the germline ends. The CDR3 region has the DNA TGTGCCAGCAGCCAAGTTGGCGGCCTAGGTAGCTCCTACGAGCAGTACTTC. Protein sequence: CASSQVGGLGSSYEQYF.

V is TRBV5-4 and J is TRBJ1-2; 7 positions match TRBD1. The length of the CDR3 is 16 residues. V lost 3 bases, J lost 4 bases, and 12 bases stayed unmatched. Germline assignment: CDR1 SGHNT and CDR2 YYREEE (reference sequence). The CDR3 DNA sequence: TGTGCCAGCAGCTCGGGATCTAGAACAGGGGCCTATGGCTACACCTTC. Translating it yields CASSSGSRTGAYGYTF.

The gene calls are TRBV7-2 and TRBJ2-2, with 9 bases identical to TRBD2. CDR1 and CDR2 from the germline V gene are SGHTA and FQGNSA. V shed 5 bases, J shed 0 bases, and the junction held 7 bases outside the gene matches. The CDR3 runs 17 residues. The CDR3 is CASSGRGGPPNTGELFF. DNA of the CDR3: TGTGCCAGCAGCGGGCGGGGGGGACCCCCGAACACCGGGGAGCTGTTTTTT.

CDR3 sequence reads: CASSEGLGRQALFYGYTF. As DNA, the CDR3 is TGTGCCAGCAGTGAAGGTCTGGGGAGACAAGCTCTTTTCTATGGCTACACCTTC. V and J are TRBV6-1 and TRBJ1-2; D is unclear. The V end lost 1 base, the J end lost 4 bases, and 22 bases lay between the germline ends. Germline assignment: CDR1 MNHNS and CDR2 SASEGT. This CDR3 is 18 amino acids long.

The V gene is TRBV11-2, the J gene TRBJ1-1; no firm D call. Germline-derived CDR1 and CDR2 are SGHAT and FQNNGV. The V and J ends lost 5 bases and 4 bases respectively, with 11 bases between them. This CDR3 region has 13 residues. The CDR3 loop is CASSPSDLTEAFF. CDR3 sequence (DNA): TGTGCCAGCAGCCCAAGCGATCTCACTGAAGCTTTCTTT.

This chain joins TRBV4-1 and TRBJ1-1, with 8 bases identical to TRBD1. This CDR3 has 15 residues. Germline assignment: CDR1 MGHRA and CDR2 YSYEKL. After removal of 5 bases from V and 4 bases from J, the junction contained 9 bases not matched to a gene. CDR3 sequence: CASSGSGGRGTEAFF. CDR3 in DNA: TGCGCCAGCAGCGGTTCAGGGGGCCGCGGCACTGAAGCTTTCTTT.

The genes are TRBV5-1 and TRBJ1-4; D unclear. The V gene lost 4 bases and the J gene lost 0 bases, with 7 bases spanning the gap. CDR3 length: 14 residues. CDR1 and CDR2 (germline): SGHRS, YFSETQ. DNA of the CDR3: TGCGCCAGCAGCCCAACACCAACTAATGAAAAACTGTTTTTT. As protein: CASSPTPTNEKLFF.

CDR3 region: CASSVDRNQPQHF. The CDR3, as DNA: TGTGCCAGCAGCGTTGACAGGAATCAGCCCCAGCATTTT. The chain uses TRBV7-2 and TRBJ1-5; D might be TRBD1 (6 bases). The CDR3 extends over 13 amino acids. V was clipped by 5 bases and J by 4 bases, with 9 bases between them. Looked up from germline, CDR1 is SGHTA and CDR2 is FQGNSA.

This chain joins TRBV11-1 and TRBJ1-5, with no clear D. V shed 5 bases and J shed 7 bases, with 12 bases lying between them. The CDR3 totals 13 residues. Germline V gene data show CDR1 as SGHAT and CDR2 as FQDESV (reference sequence). The DNA for the CDR3 is TGTGCCAGCAGCATGAGAGAAGGGCAGCCCCAGCATTTT. Residues: CASSMREGQPQHF. The full variable domain, with the rest looked up from reference TRBV11-1 and TRBJ1-5, is EAEVAQSPRYKITEKSQAVAFWCDPISGHATLYWYRQILGQGPELLVQFQDESVVDDSQLPKDRFSAERLKGVDSTLKIQPAELGDSAMYLCASSMREGQPQHFGDGTRLSIL.

The J gene is TRBJ1-5, the V gene TRBV30, with D perhaps TRBD1 (5 bases). V was pared by 2 bases and J by 1 base, with 18 bases between. This CDR3 contains 17 residues. CDR1 is GTSNPN, CDR2 SVGIG, per germline (reference sequence). The CDR3 bases are TGTGCCTGGAGTCTGGCGAGGGGATCCCTAAGCAATCAGCCCCAGCATTTT. As protein: CAWSLARGSLSNQPQHF.

The chain carries TRBV30 and TRBJ2-7; D is uncertain. V shed 1 base and J shed 7 bases, with 5 bases lying between them. CDR1 and CDR2 (germline): GTSNPN, SVGIG (reference sequence). The length of the CDR3 is 10 residues. The CDR3 reads CAWSDREQYF. The DNA of the CDR3 is TGTGCCTGGAGTGACCGGGAGCAGTACTTC.

This clone has just a few counts. V gene TRBV7-2 combines with J gene TRBJ1-6, with D unclear. V lost 3 bases and J lost 7, with 10 bases in between. Germline-derived CDR1 and CDR2 are SGHTA and FQGNSA. CDR3 length equals 14 residues. The CDR3 sequence: CASSLSSDNSPLHF. DNA of the CDR3: TGTGCCAGCAGCTTGTCATCGGACAATTCACCCCTCCACTTT.

The chain is built from TRBV6-1 and TRBJ2-7; D is ambiguous. The CDR3 consists of 13 residues. Germline CDR1 reads MNHNS; CDR2 reads SASEGT. Trimming cost V 2 bases and J 4 bases, with 9 bases left between them. Written as DNA, the CDR3 is TGTGCCAGCAGTGAATCCTGGATATACGAGCAGTACTTC. It translates to CASSESWIYEQYF.

The chain couples TRBV5-4 to TRBJ1-4; 8 nucleotides line up with TRBD1. J was trimmed by 11 bases and V by 3 bases; bases with no gene match: 3. CDR3 length equals 12 residues. Germline assignment: CDR1 SGHNT and CDR2 YYREEE (reference sequence). CDR3 sequence: CASSSRQGKLFF. The CDR3 nucleotides read TGTGCCAGCAGCTCCCGACAGGGGAAACTGTTTTTT.

The chain links TRBV6-4 to TRBJ2-1, with TRBD2 matching over 9 bases. Germline CDR1 MRHNA, CDR2 SNTAGT. With V trimmed by 4 bases and J by 4 bases, 5 bases remained unmatched. The CDR3 has 15 residues. The CDR3 nucleotides read TGTGCCAGCAGTGGGGAAGCGGGGGGTTACAATGAGCAGTTCTTC. This translates into CASSGEAGGYNEQFF.

This rearrangement joins TRBV2 to TRBJ2-7; 8 nucleotides line up with TRBD1. The CDR3 extends over 12 amino acids. V lost 6 bases and J lost 5; bases outside the gene matches: 3. Germline assignment: CDR1 SNHLY and CDR2 FYNNEI. This chain's CDR3 is CASRGQVDEQYF. The CDR3 DNA sequence: TGTGCCAGCAGGGGACAGGTTGACGAGCAGTACTTC.

The chain is built from TRBV7-8 and TRBJ2-7, with 8 positions matching TRBD1. Trimming at V came to 11 bases and at J to 3 bases, leaving 9 bases not matched to a gene. Germline-derived CDR1 and CDR2 are SGHVS and FQNEAQ. The CDR3 totals 13 residues. For the CDR3, the DNA is TGTGCCGGGGGCCAAGGGACAGGCTACGAGCAGTACTTC. Translating it yields CAGGQGTGYEQYF.